A selection of T cell receptor beta chains follows, all from one sample in a study of control samples from healthy donors and cancer patients. The assay was immunoSEQ multiplex PCR, and TCRdb's table has in-frame clones only and misses some. This sample carries about 120,000 clones, around nine tenths of them seen once, and the ten largest clones take roughly 12%. The specimen was blood. The receptors come from a man under 40 in good health. Both conserved end residues are part of each CDR3. The D gene is left open where the match is weak. For some rows the clone size is stated as once, few or many, or as a class when expanded; others skip it.

v_call: TRBV7-2; d_call: TRBD2; clone_size: NA; j_call: TRBJ2-3; cdr3_nt: TGTGCCAGCAGCGCAGTACTAGCGGGGGGAACAGATACGCAGTATTTT; cdr3_aa: CASSAVLAGGTDTQYF
v_call: TRBV10-1; d_call: TRBD1; clone_size: NA; j_call: TRBJ1-1; cdr3_nt: TGCGCCAGCAGTGACAGGGGGCCCTGGGGAGACACTGAAGCTTTCTTT; cdr3_aa: CASSDRGPWGDTEAFF
v_call: TRBV20-1; d_call: NA; clone_size: NA; j_call: TRBJ1-2; cdr3_nt: TGCAGTGCTAGAGGGGGCGGTGGCTACACCTTC; cdr3_aa: CSARGGGGYTF
v_call: TRBV2; d_call: NA; clone_size: NA; j_call: TRBJ1-4; cdr3_nt: TGTGCCAGCAGTCAACAGGGAGTAGATGAAAAACTGTTTTTT; cdr3_aa: CASSQQGVDEKLFF
v_call: TRBV7-2; d_call: TRBD1; clone_size: few; j_call: TRBJ1-1; cdr3_nt: TGTGCCAGCAGCCCAGGACAGGGGTCCCCCTTGAACACTGAAGCTTTCTTT; cdr3_aa: CASSPGQGSPLNTEAFF
v_call: TRBV19; d_call: TRBD1; clone_size: NA; j_call: TRBJ1-5; cdr3_nt: TGTGCCAGTGGACAGGGGGACAATCAGCCCCAGCATTTT; cdr3_aa: CASGQGDNQPQHF
v_call: TRBV3-1/TRBV3-2; d_call: NA; clone_size: NA; j_call: TRBJ1-1; cdr3_nt: TGTGCCAGCAGCCAAAGGTCAACCACTGAAGCTTTCTTT; cdr3_aa: CASSQRSTTEAFF
v_call: TRBV29-1; d_call: TRBD1; clone_size: NA; j_call: TRBJ1-1; cdr3_nt: TGCAGCTCCTCCGGACAGGGTTTCCCGTCCGGAGCTTTCTTT; cdr3_aa: CSSSGQGFPSGAFF
v_call: TRBV27; d_call: TRBD1; clone_size: NA; j_call: TRBJ1-6; cdr3_nt: TGTGCCACCTCGCCGGGACAGGGGAGAAATAATTCACCCCTCCACTTT; cdr3_aa: CATSPGQGRNNSPLHF
v_call: TRBV18; d_call: NA; clone_size: NA; j_call: TRBJ1-5; cdr3_nt: TGTGCCAGCTCATGGGGAGGAGACAATCAGCCCCAGCATTTT; cdr3_aa: CASSWGGDNQPQHF
v_call: TRBV7-6; d_call: TRBD1; clone_size: NA; j_call: TRBJ1-1; cdr3_nt: TGTGCCAGCAGCTTAGGACCGACAGGGATGAACACTGAAGCTTTCTTT; cdr3_aa: CASSLGPTGMNTEAFF
v_call: TRBV15; d_call: TRBD1; clone_size: NA; j_call: TRBJ1-2; cdr3_nt: TGTGCCACAGGACAGGGGGACTATGGCTACACCTTC; cdr3_aa: CATGQGDYGYTF
v_call: TRBV5-1; d_call: NA; clone_size: NA; j_call: TRBJ2-7; cdr3_nt: TGCGCCAGCAGCTCAGGGACCAACTCGCTCACCTACGAGCAGTACTTC; cdr3_aa: CASSSGTNSLTYEQYF
v_call: TRBV7-2; d_call: NA; clone_size: NA; j_call: TRBJ2-4; cdr3_nt: TGTGCCAGCAGCTTATTGGGGTTAGCCAAAAACATTCAGTACTTC; cdr3_aa: CASSLLGLAKNIQYF
v_call: TRBV29-1; d_call: TRBD1; clone_size: NA; j_call: TRBJ1-1; cdr3_nt: TGCAGCGAAAGACAGGGGGTGAACACTGAAGCTTTCTTT; cdr3_aa: CSERQGVNTEAFF
v_call: TRBV9; d_call: TRBD2; clone_size: NA; j_call: TRBJ2-4; cdr3_nt: TGTGCCAGCAGCGGGGCGGGCTCAGCGGGGGGCAAAAACATTCAGTACTTC; cdr3_aa: CASSGAGSAGGKNIQYF
v_call: TRBV7-7; d_call: NA; clone_size: NA; j_call: TRBJ1-3; cdr3_nt: TGTGCCAGCAGCCCCGACGCCAATATGGCTGGAAACACCATATATTTT; cdr3_aa: CASSPDANMAGNTIYF
v_call: TRBV24-1; d_call: TRBD1; clone_size: NA; j_call: TRBJ1-2; cdr3_nt: TGTGCCACCAGTGACGCCTTCCCGGGACAGGGAAACTATGGCTACACCTTC; cdr3_aa: CATSDAFPGQGNYGYTF
v_call: TRBV7-8; d_call: NA; clone_size: NA; j_call: TRBJ1-5; cdr3_nt: TGTGCCAGCAGCACCAGACAACCCAATCAGCCCCAGCATTTT; cdr3_aa: CASSTRQPNQPQHF
v_call: TRBV10-1; d_call: TRBD1; clone_size: NA; j_call: TRBJ2-4; cdr3_nt: TGCGCCAGCAGTGAGTCTACAGGGGATAGGGCCAAAAACATTCAGTACTTC; cdr3_aa: CASSESTGDRAKNIQYF
v_call: TRBV10-2; d_call: TRBD1; clone_size: NA; j_call: TRBJ1-2; cdr3_nt: TGCGCCAGCAGCCAACAGGGGGCTGGTAACTATGGCTACACCTTC; cdr3_aa: CASSQQGAGNYGYTF
v_call: TRBV29-1; d_call: NA; clone_size: NA; j_call: TRBJ2-5; cdr3_nt: TGCAGCGTTGCTCTAGCGATAAAAGAGACCCAGTACTTC; cdr3_aa: CSVALAIKETQYF
v_call: TRBV5-8; d_call: NA; clone_size: NA; j_call: TRBJ2-7; cdr3_nt: TGTGCCAGCAGCCCCCAGGCGAAGTCCTACGAGCAGTACTTC; cdr3_aa: CASSPQAKSYEQYF
v_call: TRBV14; d_call: TRBD1; clone_size: once; j_call: TRBJ1-6; cdr3_nt: TGTGCCAGCAGCCAAACAACAGGGGGATTGGCCTATAATTCACCCCTCCACTTT; cdr3_aa: CASSQTTGGLAYNSPLHF
v_call: TRBV10-3; d_call: TRBD1; clone_size: NA; j_call: TRBJ2-7; cdr3_nt: TGTGCCATCAGTGAGGACAGGGTGGGCGAGCAGTACTTC; cdr3_aa: CAISEDRVGEQYF
v_call: TRBV7-9; d_call: NA; clone_size: NA; j_call: TRBJ1-1; cdr3_nt: TGTGCCAGCAGCGCGGGGGGTCTTTCGAACACTGAAGCTTTCTTT; cdr3_aa: CASSAGGLSNTEAFF
v_call: TRBV19; d_call: NA; clone_size: NA; j_call: TRBJ2-3; cdr3_nt: TGTGCCAGTAGTATAGCAGACAGGAGCACAGATACGCAGTATTTT; cdr3_aa: CASSIADRSTDTQYF
v_call: TRBV15; d_call: NA; clone_size: NA; j_call: TRBJ1-4; cdr3_nt: TGTGCCACCAGCAGAGGACAGTATGCAACTAATGAAAAACTGTTTTTT; cdr3_aa: CATSRGQYATNEKLFF
v_call: TRBV11-2; d_call: TRBD1; clone_size: NA; j_call: TRBJ2-5; cdr3_nt: TGTGCCAGCAGCGCCAACCAGGGGGTGGAGACCCAGTACTTC; cdr3_aa: CASSANQGVETQYF
v_call: TRBV5-1; d_call: NA; clone_size: NA; j_call: TRBJ1-5; cdr3_nt: TGCGCCAGCAGCTTGGTTGGGGGGGCAGGTCAGCCCCAGCATTTT; cdr3_aa: CASSLVGGAGQPQHF
v_call: TRBV30; d_call: NA; clone_size: NA; j_call: TRBJ1-2; cdr3_nt: TGTGCCTGGAGCCCGACCGGGGAGGGCTACACCTTC; cdr3_aa: CAWSPTGEGYTF
v_call: TRBV6-1; d_call: NA; clone_size: NA; j_call: TRBJ1-1; cdr3_nt: TGTGCCAGCAGTGAAACGTTTACTGAAGCTTTCTTT; cdr3_aa: CASSETFTEAFF
v_call: TRBV7-2; d_call: NA; clone_size: NA; j_call: TRBJ1-1; cdr3_nt: TGTGCCAGCAGCCCTGAAGCCAGCGGTGAAGCTTTCTTT; cdr3_aa: CASSPEASGEAFF
v_call: TRBV11-3; d_call: TRBD2; clone_size: NA; j_call: TRBJ2-1; cdr3_nt: TGTGCCAGCAGCTTAGGAGGTCGGGGGGGTACCCGCAATGAGCAGTTCTTC; cdr3_aa: CASSLGGRGGTRNEQFF
v_call: TRBV2; d_call: NA; clone_size: NA; j_call: TRBJ1-2; cdr3_nt: TGTGCCAGCAGTGCTGAGACAGCAAACTATGGCTACACCTTC; cdr3_aa: CASSAETANYGYTF
v_call: TRBV5-4; d_call: TRBD2; clone_size: NA; j_call: TRBJ2-5; cdr3_nt: TGTGCCAGCAGCTCCGGACTAGCGGGGGTAGAGACCCAGTACTTC; cdr3_aa: CASSSGLAGVETQYF
v_call: TRBV7-8; d_call: NA; clone_size: NA; j_call: TRBJ2-1; cdr3_nt: TGTGCCAGCAGTCCCGGGGGGCGAGAGAAAAAGTTCTTC; cdr3_aa: CASSPGGREKKFF
v_call: TRBV18; d_call: NA; clone_size: NA; j_call: TRBJ2-2; cdr3_nt: TGTGCCAGCTCACCAGCGAACACCGGGGAGCTGTTTTTT; cdr3_aa: CASSPANTGELFF
v_call: TRBV5-5; d_call: NA; clone_size: NA; j_call: TRBJ1-1; cdr3_nt: TGTGCCAGCAGCTTGGCCTTGGGGAACACTGAAGCTTTCTTT; cdr3_aa: CASSLALGNTEAFF
v_call: TRBV29-1; d_call: NA; clone_size: once; j_call: TRBJ2-3; cdr3_nt: TGCAGCGTTGAAGGCGGAGCGGATACGCAGTATTTT; cdr3_aa: CSVEGGADTQYF
v_call: TRBV3-1/TRBV3-2; d_call: NA; clone_size: NA; j_call: TRBJ1-1; cdr3_nt: TGTGCCAGCAGCCAAAGACAGAACACTGAAGCTTTCTTT; cdr3_aa: CASSQRQNTEAFF
v_call: TRBV3-1/TRBV3-2; d_call: NA; clone_size: NA; j_call: TRBJ1-1; cdr3_nt: TGTGCCAGCAGCCAAGAAAGGGCGCTTCCGAACACTGAAGCTTTCTTT; cdr3_aa: CASSQERALPNTEAFF
v_call: TRBV19; d_call: TRBD2; clone_size: NA; j_call: TRBJ2-7; cdr3_nt: TGTGCCAGTAGTATCCCCGGGACTAGCTTCTTCGAGCAGTACTTC; cdr3_aa: CASSIPGTSFFEQYF
v_call: TRBV4-1; d_call: TRBD1; clone_size: NA; j_call: TRBJ1-3; cdr3_nt: TGCGCCAGCAGCCAGGTTGCCGGGACAGGGGCTGGAAACACCATATATTTT; cdr3_aa: CASSQVAGTGAGNTIYF
v_call: TRBV3-1/TRBV3-2; d_call: TRBD1; clone_size: NA; j_call: TRBJ1-2; cdr3_nt: TGTGCCAGCAGCCAACCTAGGACAGGGGGAGGAAGGAACTATGGCTACACCTTC; cdr3_aa: CASSQPRTGGGRNYGYTF
v_call: TRBV7-6; d_call: TRBD2; clone_size: NA; j_call: TRBJ2-2; cdr3_nt: TGTGCCAGCAGCTTACACCCGGCGGGGGAAGGGGAGCTGTTTTTT; cdr3_aa: CASSLHPAGEGELFF